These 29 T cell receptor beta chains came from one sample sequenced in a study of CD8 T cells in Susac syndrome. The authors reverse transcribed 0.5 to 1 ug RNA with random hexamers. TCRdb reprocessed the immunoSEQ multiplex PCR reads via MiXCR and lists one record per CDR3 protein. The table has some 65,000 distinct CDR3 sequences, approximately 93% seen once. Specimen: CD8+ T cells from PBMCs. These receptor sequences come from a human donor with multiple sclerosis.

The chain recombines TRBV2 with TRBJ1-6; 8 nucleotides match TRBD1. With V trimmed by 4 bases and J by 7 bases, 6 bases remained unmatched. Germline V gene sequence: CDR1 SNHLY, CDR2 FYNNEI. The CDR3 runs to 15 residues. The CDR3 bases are TGTGCCAGCAGTGGGCAGGGGGCTGCGAATTCACCCCTCCACTTT. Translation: CASSGQGAANSPLHF.

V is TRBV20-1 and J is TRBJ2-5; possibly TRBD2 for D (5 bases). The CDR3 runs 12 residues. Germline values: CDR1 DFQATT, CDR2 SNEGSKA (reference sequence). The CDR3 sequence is CSGLSAQETQYF. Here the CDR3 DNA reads TGCAGCGGGCTTAGCGCACAAGAGACCCAGTACTTC.

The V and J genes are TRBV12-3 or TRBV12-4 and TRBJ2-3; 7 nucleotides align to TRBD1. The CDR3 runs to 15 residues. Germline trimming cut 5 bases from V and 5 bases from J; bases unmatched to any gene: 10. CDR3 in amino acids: CASSTTGTSGDTQYF. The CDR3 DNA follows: TGTGCCAGCAGTACGACAGGGACAAGTGGAGATACGCAGTATTTT.

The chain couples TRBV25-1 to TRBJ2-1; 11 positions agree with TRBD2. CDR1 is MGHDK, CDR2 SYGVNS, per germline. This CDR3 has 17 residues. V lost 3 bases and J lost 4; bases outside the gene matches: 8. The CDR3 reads CASSDYPLAGGYNEQFF. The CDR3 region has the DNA TGTGCCAGCAGTGACTATCCCCTAGCGGGAGGATACAATGAGCAGTTCTTC. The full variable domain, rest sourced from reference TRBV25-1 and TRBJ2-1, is EADIYQTPRYLVIGTGKKITLECSQTMGHDKMYWYQQDPGMELHLIHYSYGVNSTEKGDLSSESTVSRIRTEHFPLTLESARPSHTSQYLCASSDYPLAGGYNEQFFGPGTRLTVL.

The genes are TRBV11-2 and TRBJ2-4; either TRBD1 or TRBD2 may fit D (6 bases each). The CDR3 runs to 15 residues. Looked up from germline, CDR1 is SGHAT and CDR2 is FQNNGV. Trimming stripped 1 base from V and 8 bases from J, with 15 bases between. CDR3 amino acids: CASSLVWGAGDIQYF. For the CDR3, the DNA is TGTGCCAGCAGCTTAGTATGGGGGGCTGGGGACATTCAGTACTTC.

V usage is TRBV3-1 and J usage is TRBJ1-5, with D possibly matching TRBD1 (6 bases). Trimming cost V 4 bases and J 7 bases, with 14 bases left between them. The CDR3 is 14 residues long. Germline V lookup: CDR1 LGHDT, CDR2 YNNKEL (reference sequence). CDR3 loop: CASSPSGDLQPQHF. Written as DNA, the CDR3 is TGTGCCAGCAGCCCCTCAGGGGATCTACAGCCCCAGCATTTT.

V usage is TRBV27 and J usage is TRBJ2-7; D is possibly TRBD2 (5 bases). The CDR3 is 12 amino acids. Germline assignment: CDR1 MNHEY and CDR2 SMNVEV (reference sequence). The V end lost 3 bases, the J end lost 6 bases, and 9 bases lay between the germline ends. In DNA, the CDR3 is TGTGCCAGCAGTTTGCGAGGGATCGAGCAGTACTTC. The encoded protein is CASSLRGIEQYF.

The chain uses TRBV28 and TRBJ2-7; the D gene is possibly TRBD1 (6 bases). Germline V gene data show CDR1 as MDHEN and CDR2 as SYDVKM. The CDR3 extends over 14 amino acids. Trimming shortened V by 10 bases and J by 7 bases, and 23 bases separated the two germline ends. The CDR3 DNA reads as TGTGCCACCTCCAAGGCAGGGGCGAGGGGGGAGCAGTACTTC. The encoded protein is CATSKAGARGEQYF.

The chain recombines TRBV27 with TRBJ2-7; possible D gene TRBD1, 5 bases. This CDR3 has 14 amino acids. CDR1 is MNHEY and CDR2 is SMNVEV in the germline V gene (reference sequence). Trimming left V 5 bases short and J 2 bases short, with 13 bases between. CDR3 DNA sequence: TGTGCCAGCAGTCTAAAGACAGAAGCCTACGAGCAGTACTTC. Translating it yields CASSLKTEAYEQYF.

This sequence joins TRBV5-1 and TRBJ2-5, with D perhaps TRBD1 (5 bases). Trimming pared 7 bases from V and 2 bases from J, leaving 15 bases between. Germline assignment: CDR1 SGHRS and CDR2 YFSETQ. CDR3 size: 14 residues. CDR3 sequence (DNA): TGCGCCAGCCATGGCTGGGGCTTTCAAGAGACCCAGTACTTC. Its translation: CASHGWGFQETQYF.

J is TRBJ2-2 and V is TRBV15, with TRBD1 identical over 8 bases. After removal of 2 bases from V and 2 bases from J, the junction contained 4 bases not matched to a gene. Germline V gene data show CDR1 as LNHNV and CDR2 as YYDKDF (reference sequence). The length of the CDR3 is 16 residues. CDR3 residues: CATSRMDRVNTGELFF. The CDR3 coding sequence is TGTGCCACCAGCAGAATGGACAGGGTCAACACCGGGGAGCTGTTTTTT.

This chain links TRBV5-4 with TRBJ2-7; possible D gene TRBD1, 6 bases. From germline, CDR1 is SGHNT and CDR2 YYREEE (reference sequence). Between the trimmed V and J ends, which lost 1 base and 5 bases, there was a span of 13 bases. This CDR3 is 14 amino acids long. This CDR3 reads CASSLWQGNHEQYF. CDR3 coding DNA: TGTGCCAGCAGCTTGTGGCAGGGGAATCACGAGCAGTACTTC.

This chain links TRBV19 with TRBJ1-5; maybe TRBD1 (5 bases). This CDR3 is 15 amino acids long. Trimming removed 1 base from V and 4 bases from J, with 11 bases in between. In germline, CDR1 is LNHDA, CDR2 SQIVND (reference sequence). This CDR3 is CASSIGQGPNQPQHF. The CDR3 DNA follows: TGTGCCAGTAGTATAGGTCAGGGACCGAATCAGCCCCAGCATTTT.

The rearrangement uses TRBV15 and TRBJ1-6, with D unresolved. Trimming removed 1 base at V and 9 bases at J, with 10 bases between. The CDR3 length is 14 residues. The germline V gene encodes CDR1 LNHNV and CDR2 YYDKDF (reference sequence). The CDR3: CATSRANSGSPLHF. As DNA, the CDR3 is TGTGCCACCAGCAGAGCGAACAGTGGTTCACCCCTCCACTTT.

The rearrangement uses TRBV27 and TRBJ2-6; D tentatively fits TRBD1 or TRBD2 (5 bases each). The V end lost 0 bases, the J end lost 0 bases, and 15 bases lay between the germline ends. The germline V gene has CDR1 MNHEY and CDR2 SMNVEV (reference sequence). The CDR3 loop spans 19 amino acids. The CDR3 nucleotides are TGTGCCAGCAGTTTATCGGGGACCCTTCCAAGCTCTGGGGCCAACGTCCTGACTTTC. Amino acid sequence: CASSLSGTLPSSGANVLTF. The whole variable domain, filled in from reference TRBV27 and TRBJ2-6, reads EAQVTQNPRYLITVTGKKLTVTCSQNMNHEYMSWYRQDPGLGLRQIYYSMNVEVTDKGDVPEGYKVSRKEKRNFPLILESPSPNQTSLYFCASSLSGTLPSSGANVLTFGAGSRLTVL.

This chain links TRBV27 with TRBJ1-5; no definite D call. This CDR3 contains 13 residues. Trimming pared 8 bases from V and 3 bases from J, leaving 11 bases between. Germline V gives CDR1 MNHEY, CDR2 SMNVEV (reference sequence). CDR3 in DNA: TGTGCCAGCGGTCCCGGCATCAATCAGCCCCAGCATTTT. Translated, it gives CASGPGINQPQHF.

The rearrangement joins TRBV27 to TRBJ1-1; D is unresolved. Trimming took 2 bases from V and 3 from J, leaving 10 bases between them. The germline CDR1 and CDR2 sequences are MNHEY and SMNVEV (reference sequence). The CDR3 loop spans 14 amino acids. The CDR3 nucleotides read TGTGCCAGCAGTTTAGGTTGGCCGGACACTGAAGCTTTCTTT. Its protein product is CASSLGWPDTEAFF.

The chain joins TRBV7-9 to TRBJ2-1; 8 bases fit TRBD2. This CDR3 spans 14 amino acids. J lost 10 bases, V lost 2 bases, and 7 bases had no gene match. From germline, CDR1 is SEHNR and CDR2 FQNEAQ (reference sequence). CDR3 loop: CASSLPTTGGEQFF. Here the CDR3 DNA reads TGTGCCAGCAGCTTACCTACTACGGGAGGGGAGCAGTTCTTC.

The CDR3 spells CASSVQGDIGELFF. Here the CDR3 DNA reads TGTGCCAGCAGTGTACAGGGGGACATCGGGGAGCTGTTTTTT. This rearrangement joins TRBV28 to TRBJ2-2; 8 bases match TRBD1. This CDR3 is built from 14 residues. The V gene end was trimmed by 5 bases and the J gene end by 7 bases; junction bases not matched to a gene: 6. CDR1 and CDR2 from the germline V gene are MDHEN and SYDVKM.

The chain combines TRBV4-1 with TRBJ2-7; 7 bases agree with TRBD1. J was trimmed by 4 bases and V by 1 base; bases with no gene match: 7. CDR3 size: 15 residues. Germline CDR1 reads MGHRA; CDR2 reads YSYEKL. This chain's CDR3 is CASSQATGIVYEQYF. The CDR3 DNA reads TGCGCCAGCAGCCAAGCGACAGGGATTGTATACGAGCAGTACTTC.

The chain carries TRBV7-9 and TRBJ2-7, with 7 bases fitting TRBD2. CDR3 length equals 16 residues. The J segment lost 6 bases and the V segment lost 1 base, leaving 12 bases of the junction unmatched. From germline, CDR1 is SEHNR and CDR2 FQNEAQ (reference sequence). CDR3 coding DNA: TGTGCCAGCAGCTTAGACGGGACTATCTCAGAGGGCGAGCAGTACTTC. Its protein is CASSLDGTISEGEQYF.

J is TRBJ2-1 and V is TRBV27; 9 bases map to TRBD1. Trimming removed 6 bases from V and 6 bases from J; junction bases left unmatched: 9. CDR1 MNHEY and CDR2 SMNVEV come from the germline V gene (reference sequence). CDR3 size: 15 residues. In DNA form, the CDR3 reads TGTGCCAGCAGGTGGACAGGGGCCTCGGGCAATGAGCAGTTCTTC. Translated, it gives CASRWTGASGNEQFF.

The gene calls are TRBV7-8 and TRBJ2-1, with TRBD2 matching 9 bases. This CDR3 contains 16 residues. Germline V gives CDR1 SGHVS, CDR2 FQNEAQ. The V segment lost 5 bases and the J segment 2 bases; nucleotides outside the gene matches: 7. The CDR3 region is CASSLGTSFTYNEQFF. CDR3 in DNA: TGTGCCAGCAGCCTAGGGACTAGCTTTACCTACAATGAGCAGTTCTTC.

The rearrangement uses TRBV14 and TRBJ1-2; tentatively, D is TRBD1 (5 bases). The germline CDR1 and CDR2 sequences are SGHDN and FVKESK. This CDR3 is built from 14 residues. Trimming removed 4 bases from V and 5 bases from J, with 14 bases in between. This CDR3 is CASSPGRTLYGYTF. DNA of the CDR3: TGTGCCAGCAGCCCGGGACGGACCCTTTATGGCTACACCTTC.

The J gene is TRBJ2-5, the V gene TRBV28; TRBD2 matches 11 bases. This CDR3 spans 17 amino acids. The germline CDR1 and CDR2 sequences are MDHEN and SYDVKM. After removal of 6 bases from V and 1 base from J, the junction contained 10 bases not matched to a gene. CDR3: CASSVPTSGSGQETQYF. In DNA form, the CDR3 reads TGTGCCAGCAGCGTCCCTACTAGCGGGAGTGGCCAAGAGACCCAGTACTTC.

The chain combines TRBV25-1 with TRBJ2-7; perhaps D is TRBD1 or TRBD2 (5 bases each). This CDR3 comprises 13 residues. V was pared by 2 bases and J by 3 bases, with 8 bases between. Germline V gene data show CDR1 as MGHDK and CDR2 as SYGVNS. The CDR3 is CASSEQGDYEQYF. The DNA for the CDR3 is TGTGCCAGCAGTGAACAGGGAGACTACGAGCAGTACTTC.

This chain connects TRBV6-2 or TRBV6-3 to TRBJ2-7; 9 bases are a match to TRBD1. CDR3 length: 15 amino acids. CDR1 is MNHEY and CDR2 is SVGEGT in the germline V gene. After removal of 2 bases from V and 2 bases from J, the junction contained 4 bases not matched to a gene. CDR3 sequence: CASSYGQGTPYEQYF. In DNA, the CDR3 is TGTGCCAGCAGTTACGGACAGGGGACACCCTACGAGCAGTACTTC.

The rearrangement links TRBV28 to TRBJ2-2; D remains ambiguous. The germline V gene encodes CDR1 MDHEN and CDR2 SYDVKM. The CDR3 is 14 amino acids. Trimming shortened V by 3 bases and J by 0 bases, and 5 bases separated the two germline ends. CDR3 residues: CASSFGTNTGELFF. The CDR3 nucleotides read TGTGCCAGCAGTTTCGGCACGAACACCGGGGAGCTGTTTTTT.

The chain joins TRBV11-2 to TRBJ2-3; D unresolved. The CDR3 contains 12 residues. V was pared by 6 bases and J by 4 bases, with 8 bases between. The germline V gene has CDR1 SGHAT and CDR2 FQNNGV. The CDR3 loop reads CASSWSSDTQYF. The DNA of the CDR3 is TGTGCCAGCAGTTGGAGCTCAGATACGCAGTATTTT.